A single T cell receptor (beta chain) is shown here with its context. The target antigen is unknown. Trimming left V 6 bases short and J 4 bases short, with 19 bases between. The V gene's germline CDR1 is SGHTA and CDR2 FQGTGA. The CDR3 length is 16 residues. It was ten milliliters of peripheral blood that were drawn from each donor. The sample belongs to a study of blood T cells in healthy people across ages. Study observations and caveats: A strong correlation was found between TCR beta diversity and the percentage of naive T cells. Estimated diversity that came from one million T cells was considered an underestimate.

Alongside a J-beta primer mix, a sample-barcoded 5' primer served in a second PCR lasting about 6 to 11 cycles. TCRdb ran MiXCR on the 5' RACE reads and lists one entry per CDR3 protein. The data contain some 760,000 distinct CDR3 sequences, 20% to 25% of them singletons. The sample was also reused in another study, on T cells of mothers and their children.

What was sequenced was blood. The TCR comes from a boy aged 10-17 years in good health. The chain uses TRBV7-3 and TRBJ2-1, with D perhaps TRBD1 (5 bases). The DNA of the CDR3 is TGTGCCAGCAGTTCCGTAAGAGGAGCAGGGTACAATGAGCAGTTCTTC. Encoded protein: CASSSVRGAGYNEQFF. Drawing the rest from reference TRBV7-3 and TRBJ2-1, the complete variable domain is GAGVSQTPSNKVTEKGKYVELRCDPISGHTALYWYRQSLGQGPEFLIYFQGTGAADDSGLPNDRFFAVRPEGSVSTLKIQRTERGDSAVYLCASSSVRGAGYNEQFFGPGTRLTVL.